The clone carrying this T cell receptor (beta chain) occurred many times. Its antigen is currently unknown. The entry originates in a study of glioma-infiltrating T cells. TCR alpha and beta CDR3 regions were amplified from RNA using iRepertoire nested multiplex PCR. TCRdb fed the multiplex PCR reads into MiXCR, producing one record per CDR3 protein. The sample lists around 99,000 distinct CDR3 sequences; less than 30% were seen once. The V gene's germline CDR1 is SGHTA and CDR2 FQGNSA. The CDR3 spans 14 residues. V was trimmed by 5 bases and J by 12 bases, leaving 22 bases between them. Overall study findings and caveats: Above-expected tissue-blood divergence occurred in all gliomas, most in low-grade ones.

The chain couples TRBV7-2 to TRBJ1-1, with D perhaps TRBD1 (6 bases). The sequencing input was glioma tissue, nonneoplastic brain tissue, or PBMCs (not recorded which). The sequence derives from a human donor with low-grade glioma or glioblastoma, undergoing nonglioma brain surgery, or in good health (not recorded which). CDR3 DNA sequence: TGTGCCAGCAGCCCAGGAGGTACGGGGGCGAGATCTTTCTTT. As protein: CASSPGGTGARSFF.